This entry lists 16 T cell receptor beta chains sequenced from one sample in a study of CD8+CD57+ T cells in acquired aplastic anemia. Profiling that covered TCR beta VDJ and CDR3 relied on genomic DNA as its template. Each CDR3 protein is one row after TCRdb ran MiXCR on the reads. The repertoire holds 150,000 to 200,000 distinct CDR3 sequences, with over 40% as singletons. Sequencing involved patients with CD8+CD57+ cell expansion previously shown by flow cytometry. Sequenced sample: sorted CD4+, CD8+, or CD8+CD57+ T cells (not recorded which) from PBMCs. The receptors shown here come from a human donor with aplastic anemia.

Ten or more counts support this clonotype. The chain combines TRBV15 with TRBJ1-1; the match to TRBD1 covers 7 bases. Per germline, CDR1 LNHNV and CDR2 YYDKDF (reference sequence). CDR3 length: 12 amino acids. Trimming took 0 bases from V and 8 from J; bases not matched to a gene: 0. The CDR3 DNA follows: TGTGCCACCAGCAGAGAGACAGGGGAAGCTTTCTTT. It encodes CATSRETGEAFF.

The chain links TRBV27 to TRBJ2-4, with D possibly being TRBD1 (6 bases). CDR3 length equals 16 residues. V lost 3 bases and J 0 bases, leaving 12 bases between the germline ends. Germline V gene sequence: CDR1 MNHEY, CDR2 SMNVEV (reference sequence). This CDR3 reads CASSFVGGLAKNIQYF. The CDR3 coding sequence is TGTGCCAGCAGTTTCGTTGGGGGCCTAGCCAAAAACATTCAGTACTTC.

In DNA, the CDR3 is TGTGCCAGCATACTAGCCAATGAGCAGTTCTTC. It specifies CASILANEQFF. The chain links TRBV25-1 to TRBJ2-1, with a weak D call TRBD2 (6 bases). V lost 7 bases to trimming and J lost 6 bases, with 7 bases between them. Germline lookup yields CDR1 MGHDK and CDR2 SYGVNS. The CDR3 loop spans 11 amino acids.

This clonotype was recorded many times. The V call is TRBV12-3 or TRBV12-4, the J call TRBJ2-3, with 14 bases aligning to TRBD2. The CDR3 length is 16 residues. Unmatched junction bases numbered 4, after V lost 4 bases and J lost 4 bases. DNA for the CDR3: TGTGCCAGCAGTTCCCGGACTAGCGGGGGGTCAGATACGCAGTATTTT. Translated, it gives CASSSRTSGGSDTQYF.

This clonotype occurred once. The rearrangement uses TRBV24-1 and TRBJ2-3; 11 nucleotides agree with TRBD2. Trimming cost V 6 bases and J 5 bases; bases outside gene matches: 6. The CDR3 has 15 residues. CDR1 KGHDR and CDR2 SFDVKD come from the germline V gene. Written as DNA, the CDR3 is TGTGCCACCAGTACTAGCGGGAGCGGTAGAGATACGCAGTATTTT. Protein sequence: CATSTSGSGRDTQYF.

The rearrangement joins TRBV10-3 to TRBJ1-2; no definite D call. The CDR3 totals 15 residues. V was cut by 6 bases and J by 6 bases, with 20 bases left in between. Germline assignment: CDR1 ENHRY and CDR2 SYGVKD. CDR3 protein: CAISPAGVRNNGYTF. The CDR3 DNA is TGTGCCATCAGCCCAGCGGGAGTAAGAAACAATGGCTACACCTTC.

At least ten counts were recorded for this clonotype. The chain recombines TRBV4-3 with TRBJ1-1, with 9 bases identical to TRBD1. The CDR3 is 14 residues long. The V gene end was trimmed by 2 bases and the J gene end by 11 bases; junction bases not matched to a gene: 9. Germline CDR1 reads LGHNA; CDR2 reads YSLEER. CDR3 amino acids: CASSQSTGGIWAFF. In nucleotides, the CDR3 is TGCGCCAGCAGCCAAAGCACAGGGGGCATATGGGCTTTCTTT.

In its sample, this clonotype was seen once. This chain uses TRBV20-1 with TRBJ2-3, with 10 bases aligning to TRBD2. V was pared by 5 bases and J by 0 bases, with 8 bases of the junction left unmatched. The CDR3 has 16 amino acids. CDR1 and CDR2 (germline): DFQATT, SNEGSKA (reference sequence). In nucleotides, the CDR3 is TGCAGTGCTGTAGGACTAGCGGTAACTAGCACAGATACGCAGTATTTT. As protein: CSAVGLAVTSTDTQYF.

On this clonotype: A junction boundary mismatches the germline segment, possibly from a read error. V and J are TRBV29-1 and TRBJ1-1, with 8 positions matching TRBD1. Looked up from germline, CDR1 is SQVTM and CDR2 is ANQGSEA. The CDR3 has 15 residues. DNA for the CDR3: TGCAGCGTGGAAGCAGGGGGCACGGGGAACACTGAAGCTTTCTTT. Translating gives CSVEAGGTGNTEAFF.

This clonotype occurred a few times. The V gene is TRBV15, the J gene TRBJ1-6, with 9 bases that match TRBD1. The V and J ends lost 1 base and 10 bases, in that order; junction bases with no gene match: 5. This CDR3 comprises 15 residues. Germline V CDR1 and CDR2: LNHNV, YYDKDF (reference sequence). The CDR3: CATSRGTGVGSPLHF. DNA for the CDR3: TGTGCCACCAGCAGAGGGACAGGGGTGGGGTCACCCCTCCACTTT.

The table lists this clonotype with many counts. The J gene is TRBJ1-1, the V gene TRBV7-3; D uncertain. The V end was cut by 5 bases, the J end by 2 bases, with 12 bases between. Per germline, CDR1 SGHTA and CDR2 FQGTGA. The CDR3 contains 14 residues. The CDR3 loop is CASSPGPANTEAFF. The CDR3 DNA sequence: TGTGCCAGCAGCCCCGGGCCAGCAAACACTGAAGCTTTCTTT.

V gene TRBV11-2 combines with J gene TRBJ2-3; D call uncertain. CDR3 length: 15 amino acids. V lost 3 bases, J lost 2 bases, and 12 bases lay in between. CDR1 and CDR2 (germline): SGHAT, FQNNGV. In DNA form, the CDR3 reads TGTGCCAGCAGCTTTAGGCGGCAAACCACAGATACGCAGTATTTT. This encodes CASSFRRQTTDTQYF. Filled out from reference TRBV11-2 and TRBJ2-3, the complete variable domain reads EAGVAQSPRYKIIEKRQSVAFWCNPISGHATLYWYQQILGQGPKLLIQFQNNGVVDDSQLPKDRFSAERLKGVDSTLKIQPAKLEDSAVYLCASSFRRQTTDTQYFGPGTRLTVL.

This clonotype was picked up a small number of times. The chain is built from TRBV6-4 and TRBJ1-2; D is ambiguous. V lost 10 bases and J 4 bases, leaving 13 bases between the germline ends. Looked up from germline, CDR1 is MRHNA and CDR2 is SNTAGT. This CDR3 spans 12 amino acids. CDR3 loop: CATVKGFYGYTF. The CDR3 bases are TGTGCCACTGTAAAAGGGTTCTATGGCTACACCTTC.

The chain links TRBV20-1 to TRBJ2-1; 12 bases line up with TRBD2. The V and J ends lost 5 bases and 7 bases, in that order; junction bases with no gene match: 3. The germline V gene encodes CDR1 DFQATT and CDR2 SNEGSKA (reference sequence). The CDR3 has 13 amino acids. The CDR3 loop is CSALAGGRNEQFF. The CDR3 DNA is TGCAGTGCTCTAGCGGGGGGGCGGAATGAGCAGTTCTTC.

The CDR3 region is CASLWGWEAFF. CDR3 nucleotides: TGTGCCAGCCTTTGGGGGTGGGAAGCTTTCTTT. V is TRBV7-6 and J is TRBJ1-1, with D perhaps TRBD1 (5 bases). Trimming cost V 8 bases and J 8 bases, with 12 bases left between them. Germline assignment: CDR1 SGHVS and CDR2 FNYEAQ. This CDR3 comprises 11 residues.

This clonotype occurred a few times. The chain recombines TRBV25-1 with TRBJ2-1; D remains unclear. The CDR3 loop spans 11 amino acids. CDR1 is MGHDK, CDR2 SYGVNS, per germline. V lost 4 bases, J lost 4 bases, and 2 bases lay in between. Here the CDR3 reads CASSGYNEQFF. The CDR3 coding sequence is TGTGCCAGCAGTGGGTACAATGAGCAGTTCTTC.